This T cell receptor beta chain was documented in a study of tumor-infiltrating lymphocytes in oesophageal squamous cell carcinoma. TCRdb reprocessed the PCR reads via MiXCR and lists one record per CDR3 protein. The sample shows approximately 17,000 distinct CDR3 sequences, 44% of them seen only once. The J segment lost 1 base and the V segment lost 7 bases, leaving 10 bases of the junction unmatched. CDR3 size: 16 residues. The germline gives CDR1 SGHVS, CDR2 FNYEAQ. The V and J genes are TRBV7-6 and TRBJ2-3; 8 positions agree with TRBD2. This TCR came from a female donor with esophageal squamous cell carcinoma. Sequences were obtained from blood. Here the CDR3 DNA reads TGTGCCAGCACCTTCCATTTAGCGGGACGCACAGATACGCAGTATTTT. Amino acids: CASTFHLAGRTDTQYF.